Listed here are 14 T cell receptor beta chains from one sample, sequenced in a study of blood T cell repertoires in COVID-19. The assay was immunoSEQ multiplex PCR, and TCRdb's table has in-frame clones only and misses some. The sample lists 250,000 to 300,000 clones, around 83% occurring once. Sequenced material: PBMCs or T cells enriched from blood (not recorded which). The receptors come from a man aged 35 to 55 who had been exposed to COVID-19.

The chain carries TRBV29-1 and TRBJ1-1, with TRBD1 matching 7 bases. V lost 5 bases, J lost 0 bases, and 6 bases stayed unmatched. Germline values: CDR1 SQVTM, CDR2 ANQGSEA. This CDR3 has 14 residues. The CDR3 DNA is TGCAGCGTTAAAACCAGGGGGATGAACACTGAAGCTTTCTTT. This translates into CSVKTRGMNTEAFF.

This clone was seen a handful of times. The rearrangement uses TRBV6-4 and TRBJ1-2; TRBD1 agrees at 7 bases. The J segment lost 7 bases and the V segment lost 10 bases, leaving 15 bases of the junction unmatched. This CDR3 is built from 14 residues. CDR1 is MRHNA, CDR2 SNTAGT, per germline. The CDR3 sequence: CATSPGTEVGGYTF. CDR3 bases: TGTGCCACTTCCCCCGGGACAGAAGTGGGTGGCTACACCTTC.

This rearrangement joins TRBV11-2 to TRBJ2-7; 7 bases fit TRBD2. Germline loops: CDR1 SGHAT, CDR2 FQNNGV. V gave up 2 bases and J gave up 2 bases; unmatched junction bases: 15. This CDR3 has 18 residues. This chain's CDR3 is CASSLRSRASGSTYEQYF. CDR3 in DNA: TGTGCCAGCAGCTTAAGGTCCCGGGCTAGCGGCTCCACCTACGAGCAGTACTTC. The full variable domain, in which reference TRBV11-2 and TRBJ2-7 provide the parts outside the CDR3, is EAGVAQSPRYKIIEKRQSVAFWCNPISGHATLYWYQQILGQGPKLLIQFQNNGVVDDSQLPKDRFSAERLKGVDSTLKIQPAKLEDSAVYLCASSLRSRASGSTYEQYFGPGTRLTVT.

The chain recombines TRBV7-2 with TRBJ1-6; D is ambiguous. Trimming took 5 bases from V and 9 from J, leaving 14 bases between them. Looked up from germline, CDR1 is SGHTA and CDR2 is FQGNSA. This CDR3 is 14 amino acids long. CDR3 protein: CASSPGSWVSPLHF. The CDR3 DNA follows: TGTGCCAGCAGCCCGGGATCCTGGGTTTCACCCCTCCACTTT.

V usage is TRBV5-8 and J usage is TRBJ2-2; D is possibly TRBD1 (6 bases). The CDR3 contains 15 residues. Looked up from germline, CDR1 is SGHTS and CDR2 is YDEGEE. The V end was cut by 2 bases, the J end by 7 bases, with 15 bases between. This CDR3 reads CASSLGQGPNGELFF. The CDR3 DNA follows: TGTGCCAGCAGCTTAGGGCAGGGGCCGAACGGGGAGCTGTTTTTT.

As concerns this clone: A much more abundant neighbour one base away suggests this may be a read error. The rearrangement links TRBV7-9 to TRBJ2-7, with TRBD1 matching over 7 bases. This CDR3 region has 13 residues. Germline assignment: CDR1 SEHNR and CDR2 FQNEAQ (reference sequence). Unmatched junction bases numbered 2, after V lost 5 bases and J lost 1 base. In nucleotides, the CDR3 is TGTGCCAGCAGCCCGGGACAGTCCTACGAGCAGTACTTC. It yields the protein CASSPGQSYEQYF.

V gene TRBV2 combines with J gene TRBJ2-7; 8 positions agree with TRBD2. The trim removed 5 bases at V and 2 bases at J, leaving 5 bases unmatched. CDR3 length: 14 residues. From germline, CDR1 is SNHLY and CDR2 FYNNEI. The CDR3 bases are TGTGCCAGCAGTCCCTTGACTAGCGCCTACGAGCAGTACTTC. Amino acids: CASSPLTSAYEQYF.

The chain joins TRBV18 to TRBJ1-4; maybe TRBD1 (5 bases). The germline V and J ends were trimmed by 2 bases and 5 bases, with 12 bases remaining between them. Germline CDR1 and CDR2: KGHSH and LQKENI. The CDR3 is 15 residues long. The DNA for the CDR3 is TGTGCCAGCTCACCAGGGGCAGGAAGGAATGAAAAACTGTTTTTT. Protein: CASSPGAGRNEKLFF.

This chain's CDR3 is CASSPLTSSSEQFF. CDR3 sequence (DNA): TGTGCCAGCAGTCCTTTAACTAGTTCCTCCGAGCAGTTCTTC. This sequence joins TRBV6-4 and TRBJ2-1; possible D gene TRBD2, 5 bases. CDR3 length: 14 amino acids. Germline V gene data show CDR1 as MRHNA and CDR2 as SNTAGT. V lost 5 bases, J lost 10 bases, and 18 bases lay in between.

The V call is TRBV5-4, the J call TRBJ1-2; 7 bases agree with TRBD1. The J segment lost 7 bases and the V segment lost 1 base, leaving 4 bases of the junction unmatched. The V gene's germline CDR1 is SGHNT and CDR2 YYREEE (reference sequence). This CDR3 is built from 13 residues. CDR3 sequence: CASSLRGGPGYTF. Here the CDR3 DNA reads TGTGCCAGCAGCTTGCGAGGGGGCCCTGGCTACACCTTC.

The chain recombines TRBV18 with TRBJ2-7, with D maybe TRBD2 (5 bases). In germline, CDR1 is KGHSH, CDR2 LQKENI. V gave up 5 bases and J gave up 0 bases, with 8 bases separating them. The length of the CDR3 is 13 residues. The CDR3 loop reads CASSSGDSYEQYF. CDR3 in DNA: TGTGCCAGCTCATCCGGGGACTCCTACGAGCAGTACTTC.

This clone came up once. The chain is built from TRBV30 and TRBJ1-1, with no clear D. Per the germline V gene, CDR1 is GTSNPN and CDR2 is SVGIG (reference sequence). Trimming cost V 4 bases and J 7 bases, with 13 bases left between them. The CDR3 contains 12 residues. The CDR3 loop reads CAWNARVGEAFF. The DNA for the CDR3 is TGTGCCTGGAATGCCCGGGTGGGTGAAGCTTTCTTT.

The chain is built from TRBV11-2 and TRBJ2-2; 10 positions match TRBD2. The germline CDR1 and CDR2 sequences are SGHAT and FQNNGV. This CDR3 region has 15 residues. Trimming took 7 bases from V and 5 from J; bases not matched to a gene: 7. The CDR3 is CASTQSSGGTGELFF. The CDR3 coding sequence is TGTGCCAGCACCCAGTCTAGCGGGGGTACCGGGGAGCTGTTTTTT. The variable domain in full, with the rest retrieved from reference TRBV11-2 and TRBJ2-2, is EAGVAQSPRYKIIEKRQSVAFWCNPISGHATLYWYQQILGQGPKLLIQFQNNGVVDDSQLPKDRFSAERLKGVDSTLKIQPAKLEDSAVYLCASTQSSGGTGELFFGEGSRLTVL.

The rearrangement uses TRBV29-1 and TRBJ2-5; possible D gene TRBD2, 6 bases. The CDR3 sequence is 13 residues long. Germline CDR1 and CDR2: SQVTM and ANQGSEA. CDR3 bases: TGCAGTGATAGATATAGCGGAGGAGAGACCCAGTACTTC. Translating gives CSDRYSGGETQYF.